This record concerns one TCR beta chain sequence. The antigen is undetermined. The data belong to a study of cytomegalovirus exposure and HLA in healthy donors. 13 Jbeta primers and 60 Vbeta primers were used for the PCR. Assay: immunoSEQ multiplex PCR; the TCRdb copy retains only in-frame clones and omits some. The sample lists over 85,000 clones; roughly 80% were seen once. Findings and caveats of the study: V- and J-gene trimming of TCR beta was linked (in a later analysis) to a missense DCLRE1C variant. It has been reported that TCR beta sequences accurately predicted the HLA-A and HLA-B alleles of most subjects. Apparent HLA restriction characterized most CMV-associated TCR beta chains in a later analysis.

The germline gives CDR1 MDHEN, CDR2 SYDVKM. The V segment lost 5 bases and the J segment 2 bases; nucleotides outside the gene matches: 9. The CDR3 spans 16 residues. The rearrangement joins TRBV28 to TRBJ2-5, with TRBD2 matching over 9 bases. The sequencing sample was made of PBMCs. The sequence came from a man in his forties in good health and CMV-seronegative. The CDR3 is CASSISSGGGQETQYF. CDR3 bases: TGTGCCAGCAGTATCAGTAGCGGGGGTGGTCAAGAGACCCAGTACTTC.